The clone carrying this T cell receptor beta chain was recorded only once. This sample was taken from a study of blood T cell repertoires in COVID-19. Using immunoSEQ multiplex PCR, the repertoire was profiled, and TCRdb retains in-frame clones only, with some absent. The profile shows about 50,000 clones, 75% to 85% of them singletons. In germline, CDR1 is MDHEN, CDR2 SYDVKM. V was cut by 5 bases and J by 1 base, with 17 bases left in between. This CDR3 spans 16 amino acids. Sequenced material: peripheral blood. The sequence came from a woman between 55 and 75 years old with acute or convalescent COVID-19. The chain combines TRBV28 with TRBJ1-2; D remains unclear. CDR3 residues: CASSPPGLQINYGYTF. The CDR3, as DNA: TGTGCCAGCAGTCCACCGGGTCTCCAAATTAACTATGGCTACACCTTC.